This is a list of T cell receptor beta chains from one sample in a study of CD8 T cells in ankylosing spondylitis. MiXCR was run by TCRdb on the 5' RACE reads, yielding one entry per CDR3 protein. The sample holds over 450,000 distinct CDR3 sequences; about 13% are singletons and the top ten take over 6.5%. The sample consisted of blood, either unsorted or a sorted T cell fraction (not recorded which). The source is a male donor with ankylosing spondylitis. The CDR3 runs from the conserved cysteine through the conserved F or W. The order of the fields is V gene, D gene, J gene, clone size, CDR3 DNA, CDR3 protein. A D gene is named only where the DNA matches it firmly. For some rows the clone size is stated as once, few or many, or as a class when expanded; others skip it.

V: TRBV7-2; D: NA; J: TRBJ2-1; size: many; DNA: TGTGCCAGCACCCTACGTCGAAAGAATGAGCAGTTCTTC; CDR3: CASTLRRKNEQFF
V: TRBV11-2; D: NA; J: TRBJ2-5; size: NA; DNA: TGTGCCAGCAGCTTAGTCGGCAGGGGGGTAGGCCAAGAGACCCAGTACTTC; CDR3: CASSLVGRGVGQETQYF
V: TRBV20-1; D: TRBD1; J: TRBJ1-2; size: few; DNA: TGCAGTGCTAAAGTCCGGGACAGCAACTATGGCTACACCTTC; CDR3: CSAKVRDSNYGYTF
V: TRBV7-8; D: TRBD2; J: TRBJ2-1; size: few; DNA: TGTGCCAGCAGCAAAAGAAGGACTAGTCATTATGAGCAGTTCTTC; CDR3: CASSKRRTSHYEQFF
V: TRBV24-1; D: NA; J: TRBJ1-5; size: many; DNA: TGTGCCACGGCAGCCCAGGAGGGTCAGCCCCAGCATTTT; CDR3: CATAAQEGQPQHF
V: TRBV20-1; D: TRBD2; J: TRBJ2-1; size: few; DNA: TGCAGTGCTAGGCGCCCAGCGGGGGACAATGAGCAGTTCTTC; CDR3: CSARRPAGDNEQFF
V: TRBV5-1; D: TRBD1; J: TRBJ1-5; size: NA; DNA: TGCGCCAGCATCGATTCCGGGACAGCCTATGAGCCCCAGCATTTT; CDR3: CASIDSGTAYEPQHF
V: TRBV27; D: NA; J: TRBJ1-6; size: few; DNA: TGTGCCAGCAGTTTGAGGGGTGGATATTCACCCCTCCACTTT; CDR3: CASSLRGGYSPLHF
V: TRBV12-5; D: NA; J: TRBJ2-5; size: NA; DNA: TGTGCTAGTGGTTTGGTCCCTGGGGAGACCCAGTACTTC; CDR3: CASGLVPGETQYF
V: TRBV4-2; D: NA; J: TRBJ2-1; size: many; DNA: TGTGCCAGCAGCCAAGGTCCTGACCTCTCCTACAATGAGCAGTTCTTC; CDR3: CASSQGPDLSYNEQFF
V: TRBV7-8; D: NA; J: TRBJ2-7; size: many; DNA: TGTGCCAGCAGCTTAGAAAGCGCGGACAGCGTGTGGGGGGACGAGCAGTACTTC; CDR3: CASSLESADSVWGDEQYF
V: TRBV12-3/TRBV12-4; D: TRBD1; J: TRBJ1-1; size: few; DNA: TGTGCCAGCAGCCTGGGACAGGGGAATGAAGCTTTCTTT; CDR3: CASSLGQGNEAFF
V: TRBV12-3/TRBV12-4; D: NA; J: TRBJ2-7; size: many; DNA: TGTGCCAGCAGTTCGGATAACTACGAGCAGTACTTC; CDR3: CASSSDNYEQYF
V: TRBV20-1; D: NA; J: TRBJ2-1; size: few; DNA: TGCAGTGCTAGAGATCTCGGAGGGTCTAGTGAGCAGTTCTTC; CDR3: CSARDLGGSSEQFF
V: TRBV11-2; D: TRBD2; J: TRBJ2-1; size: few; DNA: TGTGCCAGCAGCCGACTAGCGGGAGGTGCATACAATGAGCAGTTCTTC; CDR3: CASSRLAGGAYNEQFF
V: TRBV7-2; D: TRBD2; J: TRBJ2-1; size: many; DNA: TGTGCCAGCAGCTTCCGTAGCGGGAGCTCCTACAATGAGCAGTTCTTC; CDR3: CASSFRSGSSYNEQFF
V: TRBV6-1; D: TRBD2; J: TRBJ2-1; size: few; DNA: TGTGCCACCGGAACTAGCGGGAGGCGGGATGAGCAGTTCTTC; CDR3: CATGTSGRRDEQFF
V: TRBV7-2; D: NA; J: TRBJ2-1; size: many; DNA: TGTGCCAGCAGCTCGATGACTGGCTCCTACAATGAGCAGTTCTTC; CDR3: CASSSMTGSYNEQFF
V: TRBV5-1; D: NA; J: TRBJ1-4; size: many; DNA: TGCGCCAGCAGCCCCCGGGGGGGGACTAATGAAAAACTGTTTTTT; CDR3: CASSPRGGTNEKLFF
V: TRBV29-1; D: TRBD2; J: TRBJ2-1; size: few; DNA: TGCAGCGTTTCGGCTAGCGGGAGGGCAGGAGAGCAGTTCTTC; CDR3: CSVSASGRAGEQFF
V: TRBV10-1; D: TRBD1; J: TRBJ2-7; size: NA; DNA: TGCGCCAGCAGTGTTGGGACAGCCGAGCAGTACTTC; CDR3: CASSVGTAEQYF
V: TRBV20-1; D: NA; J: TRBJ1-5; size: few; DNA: TGCAGTGTTGCAAACAGGGCAGGACAGCCCCAGCATTTT; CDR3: CSVANRAGQPQHF
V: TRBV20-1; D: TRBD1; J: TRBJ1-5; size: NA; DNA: TGCAGTGCTCCCTCCTCTTCGACAGGGCGCTATAGCAATCAGCCCCAGCATTTT; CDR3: CSAPSSSTGRYSNQPQHF
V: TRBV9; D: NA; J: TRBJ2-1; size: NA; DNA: TGTGCCAGCAGCGTAGGGGACGGTACCTACAATGAGCAGTTCTTC; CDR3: CASSVGDGTYNEQFF
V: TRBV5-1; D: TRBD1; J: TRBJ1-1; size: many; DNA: TGCGCCAGCAGCCTCCTGGGACAGGGGAACACTGAAGCTTTCTTT; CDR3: CASSLLGQGNTEAFF
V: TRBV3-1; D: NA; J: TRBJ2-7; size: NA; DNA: TGTGCCAGCAGCCACGAGATAGCGGCGACCTACGAGCAGTACTTC; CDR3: CASSHEIAATYEQYF
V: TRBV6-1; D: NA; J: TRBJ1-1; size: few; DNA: TGTGCCACCCCAGGGGCCAAAAACACTGAAGCTTTCTTT; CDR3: CATPGAKNTEAFF
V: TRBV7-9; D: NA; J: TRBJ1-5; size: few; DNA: TGTGCCAGCAGCAGTACCCGGGCCTATAATCAGCCCCAGCATTTT; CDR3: CASSSTRAYNQPQHF
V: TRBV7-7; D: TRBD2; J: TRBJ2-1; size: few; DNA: TGTGCCAGCAGCTTGGGACTAGCCTCACCCGCCAATGAGCAGTTCTTC; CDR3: CASSLGLASPANEQFF
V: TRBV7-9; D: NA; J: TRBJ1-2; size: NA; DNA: TGTGCCAGCAGCTTAGCGATCGCCGCTAACTATGGCTACACCTTC; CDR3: CASSLAIAANYGYTF
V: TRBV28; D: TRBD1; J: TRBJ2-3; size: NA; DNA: TGTGCCAGCAGTTTACCGGACAGGGGGCGCATAGATACGCAGTATTTT; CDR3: CASSLPDRGRIDTQYF
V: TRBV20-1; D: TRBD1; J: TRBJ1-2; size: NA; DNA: TGCAGTGCCGGACAGGGGGCGCGAGGCTACACCTTC; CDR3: CSAGQGARGYTF